This TCR beta chain was identified in a study of cytotoxic CD8 clonotypes in ibrutinib-treated CLL. Details on this clone: Its cognate antigen is unknown.

Libraries were prepared by immunoSEQ multiplex PCR; TCRdb keeps only in-frame clonotypes and omits some of them. Seen here are about 160,000 clones, approximately 80% observed once, and the top ten hold about 1.9%. Study-wide results and caveats: An increase in clonality occurred at ibrutinib response, followed by a return toward baseline at progression.

The source is a human donor with chronic lymphocytic leukemia. The specimen comprised PBMCs, sampled after 12 months of ibrutinib treatment.

The CDR3 loop is CAISETNRGGGYTF. The CDR3 DNA reads TGTGCCATCAGTGAGACAAACAGGGGCGGGGGCTACACCTTC. The rearrangement uses TRBV10-3 and TRBJ1-2, with 7 bases that match TRBD1. This CDR3 has 14 amino acids. CDR1 and CDR2 from the germline V gene are ENHRY and SYGVKD. The V segment lost 2 bases and the J segment 8 bases; nucleotides outside the gene matches: 8.